Shown below are 8 T cell receptor beta chains from a single sample sequenced in a study of blood T cell repertoires in COVID-19. Using immunoSEQ multiplex PCR, the repertoire was profiled, and TCRdb retains in-frame clones only, with some absent. The data show fewer than 200,000 clones, less than 90% seen once. The sequencing sample was made of peripheral blood. These receptors were obtained from a man in his 60s with acute or convalescent COVID-19.

This chain links TRBV11-2 with TRBJ2-5, with D maybe TRBD2 (6 bases). CDR1 is SGHAT and CDR2 is FQNNGV in the germline V gene. Trimming removed 1 base from V and 1 base from J, with 10 bases in between. The CDR3 has 15 amino acids. The CDR3 reads CASSLGGGTQETQYF. The CDR3 bases are TGTGCCAGCAGCTTAGGTGGAGGGACCCAAGAGACCCAGTACTTC.

The genes are TRBV10-2 and TRBJ1-2, with a tentative D call TRBD1 (5 bases). Germline CDR1 WSHSY, CDR2 SAAADI. The V end was cut by 7 bases, the J end by 6 bases, with 18 bases between. The CDR3 covers 14 residues. The CDR3 sequence is CASNLGPGRHGYTF. The CDR3 bases are TGCGCCAGCAACCTGGGTCCAGGGCGGCATGGCTACACCTTC.

This chain joins TRBV3-1 (or the pseudogene TRBV3-2) and TRBJ1-2; no definite D call. The V end was cut by 1 base, the J end by 0 bases, with 12 bases between. Germline V gene data show CDR1 as LGHDT and CDR2 as YNNKEL (reference sequence). The CDR3 is 16 amino acids. The CDR3 here is CASSQGLEISNYGYTF. Written as DNA, the CDR3 is TGTGCCAGCAGCCAAGGACTAGAAATATCTAACTATGGCTACACCTTC.

This sequence joins TRBV5-1 and TRBJ2-7, with D maybe TRBD2 (7 bases). V lost 3 bases, J lost 2 bases, and 9 bases lay in between. This CDR3 contains 13 residues. Germline lookup yields CDR1 SGHRS and CDR2 YFSETQ. As DNA, the CDR3 is TGCGCCAGCAGCTGGGGGGGGCCCTACGAGCAGTACTTC. Translating it yields CASSWGGPYEQYF.

The table lists this clone with a few counts. The chain uses TRBV5-5 and TRBJ1-5, with a tentative D call TRBD1 (6 bases). CDR1 is SGHKS and CDR2 is YYEKEE in the germline V gene (reference sequence). CDR3 length: 15 residues. V gave up 6 bases and J gave up 6 bases, with 19 bases separating them. This CDR3 is CASTRGGERGQPQHF. As DNA, the CDR3 is TGTGCCAGCACCAGGGGAGGGGAAAGAGGTCAGCCCCAGCATTTT.

Written as DNA, the CDR3 is TGTGCCAGCAGGCGACAGGGGGCGGACAATGAGCAGTTCTTC. It encodes CASRRQGADNEQFF. The rearrangement joins TRBV7-3 to TRBJ2-1; 10 nucleotides match TRBD1. The CDR3 covers 14 residues. V shed 6 bases and J 5 bases; nucleotides not matched to a gene: 4. Germline V gene lookup returns CDR1 SGHTA and CDR2 FQGTGA.

This chain uses TRBV29-1 with TRBJ2-1; 9 positions agree with TRBD2. This CDR3 has 14 residues. Germline CDR1 is SQVTM and CDR2 is ANQGSEA. Trimming at V came to 4 bases and at J to 9 bases, leaving 10 bases not matched to a gene. CDR3 in amino acids: CSVALLAGDSEQFF. Here the CDR3 DNA reads TGCAGCGTTGCTCTCTTAGCGGGAGATAGTGAGCAGTTCTTC.

This chain links TRBV5-6 with TRBJ1-4; the match to TRBD1 covers 7 bases. The V gene end was trimmed by 0 bases and the J gene end by 7 bases; junction bases not matched to a gene: 3. The CDR3 extends over 14 amino acids. Per germline, CDR1 SGHDT and CDR2 YYEEEE. This CDR3 is CASSLEGTVEKLFF. In DNA form, the CDR3 reads TGTGCCAGCAGCTTGGAGGGGACAGTTGAAAAACTGTTTTTT. Based on the CDR3 plus reference TRBV5-6 and TRBJ1-4, the full variable domain is DAGVTQSPTHLIKTRGQQVTLRCSPKSGHDTVSWYQQALGQGPQFIFQYYEEEERQRGNFPDRFSGHQFPNYSSELNVNALLLGDSALYLCASSLEGTVEKLFFGSGTQLSVL.